The rows below give T cell receptor beta chains drawn from one sample of a study of control samples from healthy donors and cancer patients. Here immunoSEQ multiplex PCR was the method, and the copy in TCRdb shows in-frame clones only, minus some. Of about 150,000 clones listed, more than 85% are singletons. Sequencing was carried out using blood. The source of these receptors is a man aged 50 to 60 in good health. The CDR3 runs from the conserved cysteine through the conserved F or W. The order of the fields is CDR3 protein, CDR3 DNA, V gene, J gene, D gene, clone size. D genes are given only for firm matches. Rows give clone size only sometimes, using once, few, many, or a class for an expanded clone.

CASSVGQGGHNEQFF	TGTGCCAGCAGCGTAGGTCAGGGGGGTCACAATGAGCAGTTCTTC	TRBV9	TRBJ2-1	-	-
CASSRGDMRSYEQYF	TGTGCCAGCAGCCGGGGGGACATGCGCTCCTACGAGCAGTACTTC	TRBV5-6	TRBJ2-7	-	-
CAIRRRDSGNTIYF	TGTGCCATCAGGAGAAGAGACTCTGGAAACACCATATATTTT	TRBV10-3	TRBJ1-3	-	-
CASRTTRDSYEQYF	TGCGCCAGCAGAACAACTAGGGACTCCTACGAGCAGTACTTC	TRBV4-1	TRBJ2-7	-	-
CASMQGFWQFF	TGTGCCAGTATGCAGGGTTTTTGGCAGTTCTTC	TRBV6-5	TRBJ2-1	-	-
CASSQDLSGYSYEQYF	TGTGCCAGCAGCCAAGATCTGAGCGGGTACTCCTACGAGCAGTACTTC	TRBV4-2	TRBJ2-7	-	-
CASSWTGGAGTGELFF	TGCGCCAGCAGCTGGACAGGGGGCGCGGGCACCGGGGAGCTGTTTTTT	TRBV5-1	TRBJ2-2	TRBD1	-
CASSLIDSTRGQYF	TGTGCCAGCAGCTTAATTGACAGCACTAGGGGGCAGTACTTC	TRBV7-3	TRBJ2-7	-	-
CASSQGYEQYF	TGCGCCAGCAGCCAGGGCTACGAGCAGTACTTC	TRBV10-1	TRBJ2-7	-	-
CASSPNRRESYNTGELFF	TGTGCCAGCAGTCCCAATAGGCGGGAGTCGTATAACACCGGGGAGCTGTTTTTT	TRBV27	TRBJ2-2	TRBD2	-
CASSREIYEQYF	TGTGCCAGCAGCCGGGAGATTTACGAGCAGTACTTC	TRBV7-9	TRBJ2-7	-	-
CASSVRVGGGDTQYF	TGTGCCAGCAGCGTTCGAGTGGGAGGGGGGGATACGCAGTATTTT	TRBV9	TRBJ2-3	-	-
CASSYSFQGLSYEQYF	TGTGCCAGCAGTTACTCTTTTCAGGGTCTATCCTACGAGCAGTACTTC	TRBV6-5	TRBJ2-7	-	once
CASSPGVDPYNEQFF	TGTGCCAGCAGCCCCGGGGTAGACCCGTACAATGAGCAGTTCTTC	TRBV5-4	TRBJ2-1	-	-
CASSQVDMGLVPGELFF	TGCGCCAGCAGCCAAGTTGATATGGGACTAGTACCCGGGGAGCTGTTTTTT	TRBV4-1	TRBJ2-2	TRBD2	-
CASSSDRGRSGANVLTF	TGTGCCAGCAGTTCGGACAGGGGTCGATCTGGGGCCAACGTCCTGACTTTC	TRBV28	TRBJ2-6	TRBD1	-
CASSPSVVSSYEQYF	TGTGCCAGCAGTCCCAGTGTGGTTAGCTCCTACGAGCAGTACTTC	TRBV27	TRBJ2-7	-	-
CASTHGYEQYF	TGTGCCAGCACTCATGGGTACGAGCAGTACTTC	TRBV6-5	TRBJ2-7	-	-
CASSLAYNEQFF	TGTGCCAGCAGCTTAGCGTACAATGAGCAGTTCTTC	TRBV5-5	TRBJ2-1	-	-
CASRTGFDYGYTF	TGTGCCAGCAGAACCGGGTTTGATTATGGCTACACCTTC	TRBV28	TRBJ1-2	-	-
CSVSGTPSYEQYF	TGCAGCGTTTCCGGGACTCCCTCCTACGAGCAGTACTTC	TRBV29-1	TRBJ2-7	-	-
CASSPNTGELFF	TGTGCCAGCAGCCCAAACACCGGGGAGCTGTTTTTT	TRBV7-9	TRBJ2-2	-	-
CASSLTRQGIRSSYEQYF	TGTGCCAGCAGCTTAACGAGGCAGGGGATTCGGAGCTCCTACGAGCAGTACTTC	TRBV7-3	TRBJ2-7	-	-
CASSSQLEQYF	TGTGCCAGCAGTTCACAGCTCGAGCAGTACTTC	TRBV6-5	TRBJ2-7	-	-
CASSTRQGRETQYF	TGTGCCAGTAGTACTCGACAGGGGAGGGAGACCCAGTACTTC	TRBV19	TRBJ2-5	TRBD1	-
CASSLTSGTGVSPLHF	TGTGCCAGCAGCCTTACCTCCGGGACAGGGGTTTCACCCCTCCACTTT	TRBV7-9	TRBJ1-6	TRBD1	-
CASRVGSASTYNEQFF	TGTGCCAGCAGGGTCGGAAGTGCCTCTACCTACAATGAGCAGTTCTTC	TRBV7-2	TRBJ2-1	-	-
CASSLSRTSGSTDTQYF	TGTGCCAGCAGTTTATCGAGGACTAGCGGCAGCACAGATACGCAGTATTTT	TRBV27	TRBJ2-3	TRBD2	-
CAVSTPSGRDTQYF	TGTGCCGTCTCAACCCCTAGCGGGAGGGATACGCAGTATTTT	TRBV28	TRBJ2-3	TRBD2	-
CASSPGGREKLFF	TGTGCCAGTAGCCCAGGGGGACGCGAAAAACTGTTTTTT	TRBV19	TRBJ1-4	TRBD1	-
CASSLGTSVNTGELFF	TGTGCCAGCAGCTTAGGGACTAGCGTGAACACCGGGGAGCTGTTTTTT	TRBV7-9	TRBJ2-2	TRBD2	few
CASSESVVTHQYF	TGCGCCAGCAGTGAGTCTGTGGTAACACACCAGTACTTC	TRBV10-1	TRBJ2-5	-	-
CASSRGRNTEAFF	TGTGCCAGCAGCCGCGGGAGGAACACTGAAGCTTTCTTT	TRBV6-5	TRBJ1-1	-	-
CASKSQREGNEQFF	TGCGCCAGCAAGAGCCAGCGGGAGGGGAATGAGCAGTTCTTC	TRBV5-1	TRBJ2-1	TRBD2	-
CASRTPGGLNTEAFF	TGTGCCAGCAGGACTCCAGGGGGTCTGAACACTGAAGCTTTCTTT	TRBV28	TRBJ1-1	TRBD1	-
CASSLGLAGASGELFF	TGTGCCAGCAGCTTAGGACTAGCGGGAGCCTCCGGGGAGCTGTTTTTT	TRBV7-9	TRBJ2-2	TRBD2	-
CASSPGLEMDTQYF	TGTGCCAGCAGCCCGGGACTAGAAATGGATACGCAGTATTTT	TRBV5-4	TRBJ2-3	TRBD2	-
CASRPGQGRPGELFF	TGTGCCAGCAGACCGGGACAGGGCCGTCCCGGGGAGCTGTTTTTT	TRBV6-5	TRBJ2-2	TRBD1	-
CASSPSGDEQYF	TGCGCCAGCAGCCCCTCGGGGGACGAGCAGTACTTC	TRBV4-1	TRBJ2-7	-	-
CASSKDKGCKEQYF	TGTGCCAGCAGCAAAGATAAGGGCTGTAAGGAGCAGTACTTC	TRBV21-1	TRBJ2-7	-	-
CASSPRIYEQYF	TGTGCCAGCAGCCCGAGGATTTACGAGCAGTACTTC	TRBV7-2	TRBJ2-7	-	-
CATSDSGLAGGYSYNEQFF	TGTGCCACCAGTGATTCGGGACTAGCGGGGGGATACTCCTACAATGAGCAGTTCTTC	TRBV24-1	TRBJ2-1	TRBD2	-
CASSLGRTSGGGPDTQYF	TGCGCCAGCAGCTTGGGACGGACTAGCGGGGGAGGCCCAGATACGCAGTATTTT	TRBV5-1	TRBJ2-3	TRBD2	once
CASSVGREGDEQYF	TGTGCCAGCAGCGTAGGGCGGGAGGGCGACGAGCAGTACTTC	TRBV9	TRBJ2-7	TRBD2	-
CSARTGGSYEQYF	TGCAGCGCCCGGACAGGGGGCTCCTACGAGCAGTACTTC	TRBV29-1	TRBJ2-7	TRBD1	-
CASSDSMLGGTDTQYF	TGTGCCAGCAGTGACTCGATGCTAGGAGGCACAGATACGCAGTATTTT	TRBV6-4	TRBJ2-3	-	-
CSVDRRGTEAFF	TGCAGCGTTGACCGGCGGGGCACTGAAGCTTTCTTT	TRBV29-1	TRBJ1-1	-	-
CASSQDRDLLNSPLHF	TGCGCCAGCAGTCAGGACAGGGATCTTCTAAATTCACCCCTCCACTTT	TRBV5-1	TRBJ1-6	TRBD1	-
CASSEASILHEQYF	TGTGCCAGCAGTGAAGCCTCCATCCTTCACGAGCAGTACTTC	TRBV6-1	TRBJ2-7	-	-